The 20 T cell receptor beta chains below all came from one sample that was sequenced in a study of tumor-infiltrating lymphocytes in localized non-small cell lung cancer. Clones were sequenced by immunoSEQ multiplex PCR, and TCRdb holds only the in-frame ones, with some missing. Among some 15,000 clones listed, roughly 85% were seen once. The sample was uninvolved lung tissue not adjacent to the tumor. The receptor set was obtained from a human donor with non-small cell lung cancer.

V is TRBV5-6 and J is TRBJ1-6, with D unclear. The germline V gene encodes CDR1 SGHDT and CDR2 YYEEEE. Trimming removed 6 bases from V and 10 bases from J, with 11 bases in between. The CDR3 length is 12 residues. The CDR3 DNA reads TGTGCCAGCAAAGGGAAGGAATCACCCCTCCACTTT. Protein sequence: CASKGKESPLHF.

This clone is a singleton in its sample. The chain combines TRBV18 with TRBJ2-7; 11 bases map to TRBD2. V was pared by 1 base and J by 4 bases, with 6 bases of the junction left unmatched. CDR1 is KGHSH, CDR2 LQKENI, per germline. The CDR3 is made up of 16 amino acids. The CDR3 reads CASSPQAASGGYEQYF. CDR3 DNA sequence: TGTGCCAGCTCACCACAGGCGGCTAGCGGGGGGTACGAGCAGTACTTC.

V and J are TRBV13 and TRBJ2-3; D perhaps matches TRBD1 (6 bases). V was cut by 3 bases and J by 0 bases, with 10 bases left in between. CDR3 length equals 15 residues. Germline-derived CDR1 and CDR2 are PRHDT and FYEKMQ (reference sequence). The CDR3 DNA reads as TGTGCCAGCAGCTTCAGGGGCCCTAGCACAGATACGCAGTATTTT. The encoded protein is CASSFRGPSTDTQYF.

This chain links TRBV4-1 with TRBJ2-3; D unclear. Germline CDR1 reads MGHRA; CDR2 reads YSYEKL. Deletions cut 2 bases from V and 4 bases from J, with 13 bases between. The CDR3 length is 15 residues. CDR3 residues: CASSQTTGGADTQYF. CDR3 in DNA: TGCGCCAGCAGCCAAACGACGGGCGGTGCAGATACGCAGTATTTT.

The chain carries TRBV10-3 and TRBJ2-2, with unresolved D. The CDR3 spans 13 residues. The V gene's germline CDR1 is ENHRY and CDR2 SYGVKD. V dropped 2 bases and J dropped 6 bases, with 7 bases sitting between them. The CDR3, as DNA: TGTGCCATCAGTGAGGCTATATCCGGGGAGCTGTTTTTT. Encoded protein: CAISEAISGELFF.

The chain couples TRBV13 to TRBJ2-1; D may correspond to TRBD1 or TRBD2 (5 bases each). From germline, CDR1 is PRHDT and CDR2 FYEKMQ (reference sequence). V dropped 6 bases and J dropped 1 base, with 19 bases sitting between them. This CDR3 comprises 17 residues. The CDR3 region is CASSRTRWGSSYNEQFF. In DNA, the CDR3 is TGTGCCAGCAGTCGTACAAGGTGGGGGAGTTCCTACAATGAGCAGTTCTTC.

The J gene is TRBJ2-1, the V gene TRBV7-9, with D maybe TRBD2 (5 bases). Germline V lookup: CDR1 SEHNR, CDR2 FQNEAQ (reference sequence). Trimming took off 8 bases at V and 3 bases at J, with 11 bases between the two ends. The CDR3 spans 13 residues. This chain's CDR3 is CASGGSVYNEQFF. Here the CDR3 DNA reads TGTGCCAGCGGTGGGAGCGTCTACAATGAGCAGTTCTTC.

As regards this clone: Germline is not matched at one junction end, which may reflect a read error. The gene calls are TRBV29-1 and TRBJ1-1; TRBD1 is a possible D gene (6 bases). This CDR3 region has 13 residues. Germline CDR1 and CDR2: SQVTM and ANQGSEA. For the CDR3, the DNA is TGCAGCGTTCAAGACCCAGGGGACACTGAAGCTTTCTTT. Translation: CSVQDPGDTEAFF.

The chain carries TRBV19 and TRBJ2-7; TRBD2 aligns across 12 bases. Germline lookup yields CDR1 LNHDA and CDR2 SQIVND (reference sequence). V shed 6 bases, J shed 0 bases, and the junction held 0 bases outside the gene matches. The CDR3 has 14 residues. CDR3: CASRTSGSSYEQYF. DNA for the CDR3: TGTGCCAGTAGGACTAGCGGGAGCTCCTACGAGCAGTACTTC.

This sequence joins TRBV30 and TRBJ1-1, with 7 bases that match TRBD1. Trimming took 2 bases from V and 7 from J; bases not matched to a gene: 4. Per germline, CDR1 GTSNPN and CDR2 SVGIG (reference sequence). This CDR3 region has 12 residues. The CDR3 loop reads CAWSSSGGEAFF. CDR3 DNA: TGTGCCTGGAGTTCCTCAGGGGGTGAAGCTTTCTTT.

In nucleotides, the CDR3 is TGTGCCAGCAGCTTATCTTACAATAATTCACCCCTCCACTTT. This sequence encodes CASSLSYNNSPLHF. The V and J genes are TRBV7-3 and TRBJ1-6, with unresolved D. The V and J ends lost 2 bases and 5 bases respectively, with 7 bases between them. This CDR3 contains 14 residues. The germline gives CDR1 SGHTA, CDR2 FQGTGA.

V is TRBV10-3 and J is TRBJ1-2; a weak D match, TRBD1 (5 bases). Per germline, CDR1 ENHRY and CDR2 SYGVKD. Trimming took off 8 bases at V and 4 bases at J, with 17 bases between the two ends. The CDR3 has 14 amino acids. The CDR3 nucleotides read TGTGCCATCCGAGGAGGGGACCGCGTCTATGGCTACACCTTC. Translating gives CAIRGGDRVYGYTF.

The chain carries TRBV2 and TRBJ2-5, with TRBD1 matching over 9 bases. V was clipped by 4 bases and J by 5 bases; unmatched bases: 5. CDR3 size: 14 residues. Germline V gives CDR1 SNHLY, CDR2 FYNNEI. The CDR3 sequence: CASSVQGAWETQYF. As DNA, the CDR3 is TGTGCCAGCAGTGTACAGGGGGCCTGGGAGACCCAGTACTTC.

The chain couples TRBV28 to TRBJ2-3; 8 nucleotides line up with TRBD1. Germline CDR1 reads MDHEN; CDR2 reads SYDVKM. Losses at the gene ends were 7 bases for V and 2 bases for J; bases not matched to a gene: 5. The CDR3 contains 14 residues. Here the CDR3 DNA reads TGTGCCAGCAATATGGACAGGGACACAGATACGCAGTATTTT. This encodes CASNMDRDTDTQYF.

The chain carries TRBV6-5 and TRBJ2-2; tentatively, D is TRBD2 (6 bases). The length of the CDR3 is 13 residues. The V gene lost 6 bases and the J gene lost 7 bases, with 12 bases spanning the gap. Germline CDR1 MNHEY, CDR2 SVGAGI. The chain's CDR3 is CASRFGGNGELFF. As DNA, the CDR3 is TGTGCCAGCAGGTTCGGGGGAAACGGGGAGCTGTTTTTT.

The chain combines TRBV6-1 with TRBJ1-2, with TRBD1 matching over 7 bases. V was clipped by 3 bases and J by 7 bases; unmatched bases: 11. Germline values: CDR1 MNHNS, CDR2 SASEGT. The CDR3 is 15 amino acids. The CDR3 DNA follows: TGTGCCAGCAGTGACAGGGGGATGAGTACCTCTGGCTACACCTTC. Its translation is CASSDRGMSTSGYTF.

The chain is built from TRBV5-1 and TRBJ2-7; D may be TRBD1 (5 bases). V shed 0 bases and J shed 5 bases, with 12 bases lying between them. The germline V gene encodes CDR1 SGHRS and CDR2 YFSETQ. This CDR3 comprises 14 residues. This CDR3 reads CASSLGQGNDEQYF. The CDR3 DNA reads TGCGCCAGCAGCTTGGGGCAGGGTAACGACGAGCAGTACTTC.

This clone was recorded only once. Written as DNA, the CDR3 is TGCGCCAGCAGCTTGGCGGGGACAGGGGGCGCTGGGGCCAACGTCCTGACTTTC. Translation: CASSLAGTGGAGANVLTF. V usage is TRBV5-1 and J usage is TRBJ2-6; TRBD1 matches 12 bases. Germline lookup yields CDR1 SGHRS and CDR2 YFSETQ. V dropped 0 bases and J dropped 2; count of bases not matched to a gene: 3. The CDR3 consists of 18 residues.

In its sample, this clone was seen once. The chain combines TRBV11-2 with TRBJ2-7; 8 bases are a match to TRBD1. Germline V lookup: CDR1 SGHAT, CDR2 FQNNGV. This CDR3 has 14 residues. J lost 3 bases, V lost 5 bases, and 6 bases had no gene match. The CDR3: CASSTQTGDYEQYF. The CDR3 coding sequence is TGTGCCAGCAGCACCCAGACAGGGGACTACGAGCAGTACTTC.

V is TRBV5-1 and J is TRBJ2-3; D is unclear. CDR3 size: 14 residues. Germline CDR1 reads SGHRS; CDR2 reads YFSETQ. V lost 0 bases and J lost 2, with 7 bases in between. The DNA for the CDR3 is TGCGCCAGCAGCTTGGAGGCCGACACAGATACGCAGTATTTT. As protein: CASSLEADTDTQYF.